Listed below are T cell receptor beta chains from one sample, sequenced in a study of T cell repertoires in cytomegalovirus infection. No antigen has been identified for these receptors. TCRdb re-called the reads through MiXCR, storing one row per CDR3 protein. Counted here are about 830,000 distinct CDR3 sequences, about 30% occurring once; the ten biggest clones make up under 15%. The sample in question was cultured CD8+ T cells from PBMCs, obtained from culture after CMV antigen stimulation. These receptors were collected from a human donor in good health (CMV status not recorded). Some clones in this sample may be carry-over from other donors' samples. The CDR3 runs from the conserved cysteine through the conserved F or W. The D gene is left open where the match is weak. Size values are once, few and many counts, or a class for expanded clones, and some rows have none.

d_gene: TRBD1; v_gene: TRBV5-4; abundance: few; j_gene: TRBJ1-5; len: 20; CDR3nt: TGTGCCAGCAGCTTGGAGGGGCCCCCGGACAGGTCGGAGCTTTTGCGGTCCCAGCATTTT; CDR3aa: CASSLEGPPDRSELLRSQHF
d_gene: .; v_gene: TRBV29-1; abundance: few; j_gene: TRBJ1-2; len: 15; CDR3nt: TGCAGCGTTGACATATCGGCTATCCTTAACTATGGCTACACCTTC; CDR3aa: CSVDISAILNYGYTF
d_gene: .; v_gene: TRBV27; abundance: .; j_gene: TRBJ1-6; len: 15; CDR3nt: TGTGCCAGCAGTTTATCGGAGGGTATCCTTTCACCCCTCCACTTT; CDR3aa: CASSLSEGILSPLHF
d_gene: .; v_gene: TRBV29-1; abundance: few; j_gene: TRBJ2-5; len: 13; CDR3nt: TGCAGCGTTGAGAGCGCGATCAGGGAGACCCAGTACTTC; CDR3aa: CSVESAIRETQYF
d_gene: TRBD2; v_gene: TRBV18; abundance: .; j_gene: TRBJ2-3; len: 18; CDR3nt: TGTGCCAGCTCACTGGCTTTGACTAGCGGGGGGGCCGAAGATACGCAGTATTTT; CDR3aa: CASSLALTSGGAEDTQYF
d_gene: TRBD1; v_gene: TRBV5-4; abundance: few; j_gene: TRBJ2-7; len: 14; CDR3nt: TGTGCCAGCAGCCCCGGGACAGGGGGCTTCGAGCAGTACTTC; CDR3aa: CASSPGTGGFEQYF
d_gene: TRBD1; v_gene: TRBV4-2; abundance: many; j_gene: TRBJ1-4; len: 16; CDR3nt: TGTGCCAGCAGCCAAGATTCCGGGACAGGGGGTGAAAAACTGTTTTTT; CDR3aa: CASSQDSGTGGEKLFF
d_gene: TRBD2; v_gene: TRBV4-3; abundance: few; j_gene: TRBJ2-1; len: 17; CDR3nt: TGCGCCAGCAGCCAAGATAGGTATAGCGGGGCCTACAATGAGCAGTTCTTC; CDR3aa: CASSQDRYSGAYNEQFF
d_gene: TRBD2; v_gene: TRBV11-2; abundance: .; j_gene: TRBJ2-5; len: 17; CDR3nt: TGTGCCAGCAGCTTAGGGGGACTAGCGGGGAGAGGAGAGACCCAGTACTTC; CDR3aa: CASSLGGLAGRGETQYF
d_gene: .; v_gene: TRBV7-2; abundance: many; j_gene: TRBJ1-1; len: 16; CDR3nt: TGTGCCAGCAGCTTAGTAGGGCTCCCTATGAACACTGAAGCTTTCTTT; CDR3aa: CASSLVGLPMNTEAFF
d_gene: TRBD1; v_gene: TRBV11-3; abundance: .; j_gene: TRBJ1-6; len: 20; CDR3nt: TGTGCCAGCAGCTTCCGGACAGGAAGGGTCCCAAGCTCCTATAATTCACCCCTCCACTTT; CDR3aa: CASSFRTGRVPSSYNSPLHF
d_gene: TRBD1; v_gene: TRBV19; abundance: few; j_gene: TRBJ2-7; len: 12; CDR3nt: TGTGCCAGTAGTCACGGGACAGCCGATCCGTACTTC; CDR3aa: CASSHGTADPYF
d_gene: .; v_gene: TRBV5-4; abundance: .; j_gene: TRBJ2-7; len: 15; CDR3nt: TGTGCCAGCAGCTGGGACGCCAGAAACTCCTACGAGCAGTACTTC; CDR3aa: CASSWDARNSYEQYF
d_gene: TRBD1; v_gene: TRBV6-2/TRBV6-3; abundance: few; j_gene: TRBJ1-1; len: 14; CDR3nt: TGTGCCAGCAACAGACAGGGGGCGCGAACTGAAGCTTTCTTT; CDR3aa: CASNRQGARTEAFF
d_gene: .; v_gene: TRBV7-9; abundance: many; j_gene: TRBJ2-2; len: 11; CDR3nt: TGTGCCAGCAGTGGCACCGGGGAGCTGTTTTTT; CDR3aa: CASSGTGELFF
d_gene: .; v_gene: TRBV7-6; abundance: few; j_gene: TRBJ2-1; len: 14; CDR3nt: TGTGCCAGCAGTAGGATGGGGACCGTCGATGAGCAGTTCTTC; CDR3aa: CASSRMGTVDEQFF
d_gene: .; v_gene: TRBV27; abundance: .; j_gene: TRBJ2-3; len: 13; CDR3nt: TGTGCCGTAAGCAGGCAGGGCACAGATACGCAGTATTTT; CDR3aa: CAVSRQGTDTQYF
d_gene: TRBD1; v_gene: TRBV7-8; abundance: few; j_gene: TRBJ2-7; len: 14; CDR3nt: TGTGCCAGCAGCTCGTCCGGGACAGGCGACGAGCAGTACTTC; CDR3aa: CASSSSGTGDEQYF
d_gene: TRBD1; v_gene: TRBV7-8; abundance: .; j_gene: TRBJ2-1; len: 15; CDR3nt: TGTGCCAGCAGGGGCGGGACAGGGGGATACAATGAGCAGTTCTTC; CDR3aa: CASRGGTGGYNEQFF
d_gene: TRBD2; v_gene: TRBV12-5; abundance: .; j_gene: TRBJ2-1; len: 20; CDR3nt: TGTGCTAGTGGTTTCCCTCTACTAGCGGGGGGAATAGCCTCCTACAATGAGCAGTTCTTC; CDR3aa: CASGFPLLAGGIASYNEQFF
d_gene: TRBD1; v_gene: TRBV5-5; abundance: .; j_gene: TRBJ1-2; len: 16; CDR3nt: TGTGCCAGCAGCTTAGGCCGGGACAGAGTCTTATATGGCTACACCTTC; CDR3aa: CASSLGRDRVLYGYTF
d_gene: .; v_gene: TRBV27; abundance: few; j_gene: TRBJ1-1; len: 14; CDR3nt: TGTGCCAGCAGTTTAGGAGACATGAACACTGAAGCTTTCTTT; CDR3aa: CASSLGDMNTEAFF
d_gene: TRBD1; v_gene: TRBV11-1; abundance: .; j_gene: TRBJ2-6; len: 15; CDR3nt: TGTGCCAGCCGGGACAGTAGCTCTGGGGCCAACGTCCTGACTTTC; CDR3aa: CASRDSSSGANVLTF
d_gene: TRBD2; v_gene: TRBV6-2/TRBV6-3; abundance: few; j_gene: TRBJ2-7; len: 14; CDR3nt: TGTGCCAGCAGTACTCTAGCGGGGGGCTACGAGCAGTACTTC; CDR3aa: CASSTLAGGYEQYF
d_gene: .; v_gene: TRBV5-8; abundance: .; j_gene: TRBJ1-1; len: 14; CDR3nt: TGTGCCAGCAGCTTGGTACACGTGAACACTGAAGCTTTCTTT; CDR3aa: CASSLVHVNTEAFF
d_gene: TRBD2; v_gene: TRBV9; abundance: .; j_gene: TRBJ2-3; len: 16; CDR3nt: TGTGCCAGCAGCGTAGACCTGGGAGGGGTCACAGATACGCAGTATTTT; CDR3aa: CASSVDLGGVTDTQYF
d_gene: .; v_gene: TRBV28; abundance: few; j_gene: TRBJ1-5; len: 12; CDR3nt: TGTGCCAGCAGTGCACTCAATCAGCCCCAGCATTTT; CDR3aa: CASSALNQPQHF
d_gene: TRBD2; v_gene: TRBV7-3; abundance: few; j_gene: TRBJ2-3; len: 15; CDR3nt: TGTGCCAGCGGACTTAGCGGGTTACGCACAGATACGCAGTATTTT; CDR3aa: CASGLSGLRTDTQYF
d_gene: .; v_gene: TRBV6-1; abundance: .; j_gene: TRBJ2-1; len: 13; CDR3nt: TGTGCCAGCAGTGCAACAGGAGACAATGAGCAGTTCTTC; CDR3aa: CASSATGDNEQFF
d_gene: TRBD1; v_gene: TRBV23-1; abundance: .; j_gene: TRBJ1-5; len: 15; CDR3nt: TGCGCCAGCAGTAGCCCCGGGACAGCAAGTCAGCCCCAGCATTTT; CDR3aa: CASSSPGTASQPQHF
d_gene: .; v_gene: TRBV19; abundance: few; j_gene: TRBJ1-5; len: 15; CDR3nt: TGTGCCAGTAGTATAGGGGAGCTGAGAGATCAGCCCCAGCATTTT; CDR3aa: CASSIGELRDQPQHF
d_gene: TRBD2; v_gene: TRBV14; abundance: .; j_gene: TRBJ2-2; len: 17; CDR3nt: TGTGCCAGCAGCAACGGACTAGCGGGGGGTCCGATCGGGGAGCTGTTTTTT; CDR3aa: CASSNGLAGGPIGELFF
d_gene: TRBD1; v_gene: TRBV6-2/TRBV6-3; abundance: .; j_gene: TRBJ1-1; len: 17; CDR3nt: TGTGCCAGCAGCGACCCGGGGACAGGGATTAAAGACACTGAAGCTTTCTTT; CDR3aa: CASSDPGTGIKDTEAFF
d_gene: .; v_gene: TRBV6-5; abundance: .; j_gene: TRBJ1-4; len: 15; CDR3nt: TGTGCCAGCAGTTACTCGTTTCAAGATAATGAAAAACTGTTTTTT; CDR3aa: CASSYSFQDNEKLFF
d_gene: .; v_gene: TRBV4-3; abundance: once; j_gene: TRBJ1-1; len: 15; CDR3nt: TGCGCCAGCAGCCAGGTTCACACAGGGCGCCTAAGAGCTTTCTTT; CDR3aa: CASSQVHTGRLRAFF
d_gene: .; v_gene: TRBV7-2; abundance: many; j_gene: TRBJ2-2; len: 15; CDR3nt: TGTGCCAGCAGGATTAGGGGGGGGCCAGCCGGGGAGCTGTTTTTT; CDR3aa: CASRIRGGPAGELFF
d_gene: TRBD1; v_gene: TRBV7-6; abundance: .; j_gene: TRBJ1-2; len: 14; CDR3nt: TGTGCCAGCAGCTTAGAAGGGGGCCAGGGCGATAGGACCTTC; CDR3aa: CASSLEGGQGDRTF
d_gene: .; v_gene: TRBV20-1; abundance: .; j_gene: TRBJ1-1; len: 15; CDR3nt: TGCAGTGCTAGAGATTTAGGCTGGGGGAACACTGAAGCTTTCTTT; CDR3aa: CSARDLGWGNTEAFF
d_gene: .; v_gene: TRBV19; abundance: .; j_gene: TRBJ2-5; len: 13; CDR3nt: TGTGCCAGTAGTATAGTGGCGGGAGAGACCCAGTACTTC; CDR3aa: CASSIVAGETQYF
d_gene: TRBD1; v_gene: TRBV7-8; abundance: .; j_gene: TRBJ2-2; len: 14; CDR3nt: TGTGCCAGCACCGACAGGGCGAACACCGGGGAGCTGTTTTTT; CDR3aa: CASTDRANTGELFF
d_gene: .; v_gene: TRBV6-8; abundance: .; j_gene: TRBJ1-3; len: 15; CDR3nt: TGTGCCAGCAGTTACTCGCTTGGGCGCGGGGACACCATATATTTT; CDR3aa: CASSYSLGRGDTIYF
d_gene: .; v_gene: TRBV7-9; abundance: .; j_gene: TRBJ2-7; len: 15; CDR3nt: TGTGCCAGCAGCCCCTCAGGGTCCCGAGCCTACGAGCAGTACTTC; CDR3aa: CASSPSGSRAYEQYF
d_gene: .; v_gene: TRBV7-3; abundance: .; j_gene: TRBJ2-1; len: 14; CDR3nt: TGTGCCAGCAGCTTAACGTTCGGGGACAATGAGCAGTTCTTC; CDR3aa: CASSLTFGDNEQFF
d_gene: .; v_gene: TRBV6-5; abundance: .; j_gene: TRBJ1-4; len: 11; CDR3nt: TGTGCCAGCAGCACCGGGATGCAACTGTTTTTT; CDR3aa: CASSTGMQLFF
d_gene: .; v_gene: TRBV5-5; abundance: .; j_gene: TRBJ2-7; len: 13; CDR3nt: TGTGCCAGCAGAAAACAGGGTTCCTACGAGCAGTACTTC; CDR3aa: CASRKQGSYEQYF